The sequence of this T cell receptor (beta chain) was determined in a study of circulating CD8 cells and anti-PD-1 response in melanoma. Across the study: Anti-PD-1 was first-line therapy for about 50% of the 13 patients.

This clonotype is large (0.1 to 1%) in the sample. Four subsets defined by PD-1 and/or TIGIT were sorted from live CD3+CD8+TCRalphabeta+ cells. The CDR3 is made up of 13 amino acids. Germline V gives CDR1 LNHDA, CDR2 SQIVND (reference sequence). The V end lost 6 bases, the J end lost 6 bases, and 12 bases lay between the germline ends. The QIAseq Immune Repertoire TCR panel built the libraries from roughly 15 ng of total RNA. TCRdb fed the reads into MiXCR, producing one record per CDR3 protein. The data hold over 95 distinct CDR3 sequences, with around 12% observed a single time. This chain connects TRBV19 to TRBJ2-1, with TRBD2 as a possible D gene (7 bases). The TCR originated in a human donor with melanoma. Specimen: CD8+ T cells from PBMCs, collected at baseline or after one month of anti-PD-1 therapy (not recorded which). The CDR3 DNA is TGTGCCAGTAGCGGGGCGGGGGCCAATGAGCAGTTCTTC. Protein sequence: CASSGAGANEQFF.